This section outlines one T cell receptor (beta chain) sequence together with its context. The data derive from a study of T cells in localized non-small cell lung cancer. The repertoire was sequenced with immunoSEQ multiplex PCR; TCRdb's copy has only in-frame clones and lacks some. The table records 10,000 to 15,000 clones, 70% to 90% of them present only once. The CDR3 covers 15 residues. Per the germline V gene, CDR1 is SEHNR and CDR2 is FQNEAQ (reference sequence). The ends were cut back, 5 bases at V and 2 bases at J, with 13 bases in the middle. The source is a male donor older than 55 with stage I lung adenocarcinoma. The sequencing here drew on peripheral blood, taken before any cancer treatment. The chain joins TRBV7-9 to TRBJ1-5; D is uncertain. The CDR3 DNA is TGTGCCAGCAGCCCGACCCACTCGGGCAATCAGCCCCAGCATTTT. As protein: CASSPTHSGNQPQHF.